The clone carrying this T cell receptor (beta chain) appeared many times. The entry originates in a study of low-dose radiotherapy and immunotherapy resistance in tumors. Study-level information: Given every two weeks, intravenous cyclophosphamide 200 mg/m2 preceded radiation and immunotherapy by one day.

First-strand cDNA used TRAV- and TRBV-specific primers, covering alpha and beta chains. The authors ran 15 to 20 PCR cycles to amplify TCRs with a constant-region primer and V-primer adapter. TCRdb recomputed calls from the reads with MiXCR, one row per CDR3 protein. The profile covers 95,000 to 100,000 distinct CDR3 sequences, with about a fifth appearing a single time and over 4% taken by the ten largest. V was pared by 11 bases and J by 4 bases, with 17 bases between. The CDR3 extends over 13 amino acids. Per germline, CDR1 LNHDA and CDR2 SQIVND (reference sequence). The time point is: after trial treatment. Treatment defined: LDRT plus nivolumab, ipilimumab, low-dose cyclophosphamide and aspirin (RACIN trial).

The source is a male donor with prostate cancer. This chain joins TRBV19 and TRBJ1-1; unclear D gene. The source was PBMCs, collected after low-dose radiotherapy plus immunotherapy. The DNA of the CDR3 is TGTGCCGCTAGTCTCGGGGAGGCCACTGAAGCTTTCTTT. It translates to CAASLGEATEAFF.